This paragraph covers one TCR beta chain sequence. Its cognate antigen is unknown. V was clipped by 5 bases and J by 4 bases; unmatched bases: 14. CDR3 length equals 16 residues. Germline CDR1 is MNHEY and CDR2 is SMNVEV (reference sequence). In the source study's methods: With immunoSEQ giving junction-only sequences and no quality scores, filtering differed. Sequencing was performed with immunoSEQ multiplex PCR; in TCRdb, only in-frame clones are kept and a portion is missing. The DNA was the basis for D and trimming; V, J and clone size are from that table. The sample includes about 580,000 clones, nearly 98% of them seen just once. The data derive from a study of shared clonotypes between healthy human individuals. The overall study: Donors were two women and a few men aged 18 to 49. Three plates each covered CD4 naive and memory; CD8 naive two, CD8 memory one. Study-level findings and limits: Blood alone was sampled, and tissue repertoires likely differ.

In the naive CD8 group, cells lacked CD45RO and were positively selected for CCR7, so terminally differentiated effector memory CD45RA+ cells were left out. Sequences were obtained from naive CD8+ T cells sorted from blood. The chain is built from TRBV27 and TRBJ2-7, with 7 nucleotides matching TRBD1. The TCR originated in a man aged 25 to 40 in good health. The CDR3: CASSHPTPTGSYEQYF. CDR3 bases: TGTGCCAGCAGTCACCCCACCCCGACAGGGTCATACGAGCAGTACTTC.